This entry lists 10 T cell receptor beta chains sequenced from one sample in a study of control samples from healthy donors and cancer patients. The repertoire was sequenced with immunoSEQ multiplex PCR; TCRdb's copy has only in-frame clones and lacks some. The sample has 100,000 to 150,000 clones, roughly 90% seen once. The specimen was blood. Receptors were obtained from a man aged 18-30 years in good health.

The J gene is TRBJ1-5, the V gene TRBV5-1; the D gene is possibly TRBD1 (6 bases). Germline lookup yields CDR1 SGHRS and CDR2 YFSETQ. V was pared by 4 bases and J by 3 bases, with 14 bases between. This CDR3 region has 15 residues. CDR3 DNA: TGCGCCAGCAGCGCTGGGGGCCGATACAATCAGCCCCAGCATTTT. Protein product: CASSAGGRYNQPQHF. Drawing the rest from reference TRBV5-1 and TRBJ1-5, the complete variable domain is KAGVTQTPRYLIKTRGQQVTLSCSPISGHRSVSWYQQTPGQGLQFLFEYFSETQRNKGNFPGRFSGRQFSNSRSEMNVSTLELGDSALYLCASSAGGRYNQPQHFGDGTRLSIL.

J is TRBJ1-5 and V is TRBV6-2 or TRBV6-3, with a tentative D call TRBD1 (5 bases). The length of the CDR3 is 14 residues. Per germline, CDR1 MNHEY and CDR2 SVGEGT. V was cut by 2 bases and J by 6 bases, with 11 bases left in between. CDR3 DNA: TGTGCCAGCAGTTACGGAGGGGTGGCTCAGCCCCAGCATTTT. Residues: CASSYGGVAQPQHF.

In its sample, this clone was seen once. The chain carries TRBV6-5 and TRBJ2-1; D perhaps matches TRBD2 (5 bases). CDR3 length: 15 residues. V was clipped by 6 bases and J by 0 bases, with 12 bases between them. The germline CDR1 and CDR2 sequences are MNHEY and SVGAGI. The CDR3 sequence is CASRVDWNSYNEQFF. The DNA for the CDR3 is TGTGCCAGCAGAGTGGACTGGAACTCCTACAATGAGCAGTTCTTC.

J is TRBJ2-5 and V is TRBV30; 9 bases map to TRBD2. CDR3 size: 15 residues. Germline trimming cut 2 bases from V and 2 bases from J; bases unmatched to any gene: 6. Germline CDR1 and CDR2: GTSNPN and SVGIG (reference sequence). Written as DNA, the CDR3 is TGTGCCTGGAGTAAGCGGGGGGTCCTTCAAGAGACCCAGTACTTC. Translated: CAWSKRGVLQETQYF. Supplemented by reference TRBV30 and TRBJ2-5, the full variable domain reads SQTIHQWPATLVQPVGSPLSLECTVEGTSNPNLYWYRQAAGRGLQLLFYSVGIGQISSEVPQNLSASRPQDRQFILSSKKLLLSDSGFYLCAWSKRGVLQETQYFGPGTRLLVL.

The chain joins TRBV30 to TRBJ2-1; 7 bases are shared with TRBD2. The CDR3 extends over 14 amino acids. Per the germline V gene, CDR1 is GTSNPN and CDR2 is SVGIG (reference sequence). V gave up 2 bases and J gave up 10 bases; unmatched junction bases: 11. The CDR3 sequence: CAWSSKGGAREQFF. The CDR3 DNA reads as TGTGCCTGGAGTTCAAAGGGAGGGGCCCGAGAGCAGTTCTTC.

This rearrangement joins TRBV28 to TRBJ2-2, with TRBD1 identical over 10 bases. The CDR3 has 14 residues. CDR1 and CDR2 from the germline V gene are MDHEN and SYDVKM. Here the CDR3 DNA reads TGTGCTACTACCGGGACAGGGGACCCCGGGGAGCTGTTTTTT. Its protein product is CATTGTGDPGELFF.

This sequence joins TRBV11-2 and TRBJ2-7; D not certain. The germline V and J ends were trimmed by 6 bases and 6 bases, with 12 bases remaining between them. CDR1 and CDR2 from the germline V gene are SGHAT and FQNNGV. The CDR3 runs to 12 residues. The CDR3 region is CASRVTGGEQYF. The DNA of the CDR3 is TGTGCCAGCAGGGTAACGGGTGGCGAGCAGTACTTC.

The chain has TRBV11-2 and TRBJ1-3; tentative D call: TRBD1 (5 bases). The germline V and J ends were trimmed by 3 bases and 8 bases, with 8 bases remaining between them. This CDR3 contains 12 residues. Germline CDR1 and CDR2: SGHAT and FQNNGV. CDR3 nucleotide sequence: TGTGCCAGCAGCTTGGGGGTAGACACCATATATTTT. Translated: CASSLGVDTIYF.

The chain uses TRBV7-6 and TRBJ2-6; D not certain. Trimming cost V 5 bases and J 0 bases, with 8 bases left between them. There are 15 residues in the CDR3. Per germline, CDR1 SGHVS and CDR2 FNYEAQ. The CDR3: CASSRSASGANVLTF. CDR3 nucleotides: TGTGCCAGCAGCCGCTCAGCCTCTGGGGCCAACGTCCTGACTTTC.

This clone has a single count. The gene calls are TRBV7-2 and TRBJ2-1; tentative D call: TRBD1 (5 bases). The germline V gene has CDR1 SGHTA and CDR2 FQGNSA. The V and J ends lost 1 base and 9 bases respectively, with 19 bases between them. The CDR3 has 16 residues. CDR3 bases: TGTGCCAGCAGCTTAGAGGGGTATGGTCTCCCCGGTGAGCAGTTCTTC. It yields the protein CASSLEGYGLPGEQFF.